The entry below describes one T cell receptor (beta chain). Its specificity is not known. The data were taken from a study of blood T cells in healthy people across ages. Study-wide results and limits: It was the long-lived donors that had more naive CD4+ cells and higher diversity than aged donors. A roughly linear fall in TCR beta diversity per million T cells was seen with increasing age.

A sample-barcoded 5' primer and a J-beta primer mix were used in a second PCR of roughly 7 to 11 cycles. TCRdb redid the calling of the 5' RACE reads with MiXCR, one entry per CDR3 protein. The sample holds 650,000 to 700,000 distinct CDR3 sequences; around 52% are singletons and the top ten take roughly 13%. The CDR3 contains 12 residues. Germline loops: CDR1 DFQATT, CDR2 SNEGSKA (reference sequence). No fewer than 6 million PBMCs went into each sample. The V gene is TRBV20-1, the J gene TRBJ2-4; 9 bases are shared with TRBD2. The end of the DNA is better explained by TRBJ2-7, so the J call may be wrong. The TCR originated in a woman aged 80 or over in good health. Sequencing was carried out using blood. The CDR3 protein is CSAMSGGYEQYF. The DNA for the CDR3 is TGCAGTGCTATGAGCGGGGGGTACGAGCAGTACTTC.